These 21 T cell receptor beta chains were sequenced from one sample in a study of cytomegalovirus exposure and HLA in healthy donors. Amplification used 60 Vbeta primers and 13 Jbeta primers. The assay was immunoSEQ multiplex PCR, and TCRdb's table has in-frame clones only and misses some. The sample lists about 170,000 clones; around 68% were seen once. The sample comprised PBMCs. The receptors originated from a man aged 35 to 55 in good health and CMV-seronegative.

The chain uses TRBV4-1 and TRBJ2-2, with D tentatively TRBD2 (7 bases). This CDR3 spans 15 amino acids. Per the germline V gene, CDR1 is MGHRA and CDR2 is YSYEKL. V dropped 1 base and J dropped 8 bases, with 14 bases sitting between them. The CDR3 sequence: CASSQVSGRGGELFF. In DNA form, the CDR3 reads TGCGCCAGCAGCCAAGTCTCGGGGAGGGGGGGGGAGCTGTTTTTT.

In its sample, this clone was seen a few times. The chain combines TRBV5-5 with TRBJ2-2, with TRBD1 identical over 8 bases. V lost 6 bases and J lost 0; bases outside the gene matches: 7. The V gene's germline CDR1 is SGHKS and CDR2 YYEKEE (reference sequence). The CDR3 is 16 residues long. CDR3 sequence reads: CASTTEDRANTGELFF. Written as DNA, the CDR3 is TGTGCCAGCACCACAGAGGACAGGGCGAACACCGGGGAGCTGTTTTTT.

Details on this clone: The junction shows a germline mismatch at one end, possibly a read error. The CDR3 sequence: CSSSLTDGLEKLFF. CDR3 sequence (DNA): TGTTCCAGCAGCTTAACTGATGGGCTTGAAAAACTGTTTTTT. V and J are TRBV7-9 and TRBJ1-4; D is undetermined. Germline V gene sequence: CDR1 SEHNR, CDR2 FQNEAQ (reference sequence). The CDR3 runs to 14 residues.

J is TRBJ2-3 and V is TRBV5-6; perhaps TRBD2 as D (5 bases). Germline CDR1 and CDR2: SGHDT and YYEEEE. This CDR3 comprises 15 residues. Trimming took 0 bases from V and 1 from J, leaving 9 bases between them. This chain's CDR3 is CASSLAWRGTDTQYF. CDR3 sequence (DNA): TGTGCCAGCAGCTTGGCGTGGCGGGGCACAGATACGCAGTATTTT.

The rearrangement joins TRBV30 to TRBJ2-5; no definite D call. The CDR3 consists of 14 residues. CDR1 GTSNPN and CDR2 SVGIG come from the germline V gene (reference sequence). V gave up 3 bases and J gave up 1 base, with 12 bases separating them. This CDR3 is CAWSFSQVQETQYF. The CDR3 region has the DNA TGTGCCTGGAGCTTCTCCCAGGTCCAAGAGACCCAGTACTTC.

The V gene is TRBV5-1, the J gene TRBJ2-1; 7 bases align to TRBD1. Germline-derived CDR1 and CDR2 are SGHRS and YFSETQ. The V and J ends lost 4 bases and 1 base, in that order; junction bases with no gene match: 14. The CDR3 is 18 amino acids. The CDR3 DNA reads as TGCGCCAGCAGCATTGGACTCCCTCGGGACAGATCCTACAATGAGCAGTTCTTC. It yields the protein CASSIGLPRDRSYNEQFF.

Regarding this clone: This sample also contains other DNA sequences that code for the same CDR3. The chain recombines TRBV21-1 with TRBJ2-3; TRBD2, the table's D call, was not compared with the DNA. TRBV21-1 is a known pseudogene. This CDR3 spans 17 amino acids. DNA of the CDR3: TGTGCCAGCAGGGGGGGACTAGCAGGAGTAGTGGCAGATACGCAGTATTTT. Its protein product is CASRGGLAGVVADTQYF.

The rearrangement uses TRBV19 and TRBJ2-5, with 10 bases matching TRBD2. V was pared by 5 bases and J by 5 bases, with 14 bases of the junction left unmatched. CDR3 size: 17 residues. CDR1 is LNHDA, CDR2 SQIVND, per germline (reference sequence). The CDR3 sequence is CASSDPYERGGLETQYF. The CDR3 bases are TGTGCCAGTAGTGACCCGTATGAGCGGGGGGGCCTTGAGACCCAGTACTTC.

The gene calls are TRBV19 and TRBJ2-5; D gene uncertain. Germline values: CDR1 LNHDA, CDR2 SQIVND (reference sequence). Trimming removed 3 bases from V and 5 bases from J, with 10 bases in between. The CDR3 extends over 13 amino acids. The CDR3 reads CASSMQGVETQYF. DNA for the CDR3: TGTGCCAGTAGTATGCAAGGAGTGGAGACCCAGTACTTC.

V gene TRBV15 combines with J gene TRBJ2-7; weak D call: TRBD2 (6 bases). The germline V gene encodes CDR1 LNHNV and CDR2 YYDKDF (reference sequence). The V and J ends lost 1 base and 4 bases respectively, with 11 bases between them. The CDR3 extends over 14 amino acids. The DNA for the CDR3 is TGTGCCACCAGCAGAGTCTGGGGGGAGTACGAGCAGTACTTC. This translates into CATSRVWGEYEQYF.

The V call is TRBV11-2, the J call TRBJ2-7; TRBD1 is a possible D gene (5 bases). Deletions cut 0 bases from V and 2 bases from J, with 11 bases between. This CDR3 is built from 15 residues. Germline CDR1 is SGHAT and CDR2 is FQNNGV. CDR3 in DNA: TGTGCCAGCAGCTTAGACCTGGACATTACCTACGAGCAGTACTTC. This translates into CASSLDLDITYEQYF.

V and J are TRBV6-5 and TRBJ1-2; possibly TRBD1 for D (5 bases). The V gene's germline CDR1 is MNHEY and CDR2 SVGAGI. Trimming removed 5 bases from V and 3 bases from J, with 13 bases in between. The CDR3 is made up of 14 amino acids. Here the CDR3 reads CASSPGGTDYGYTF. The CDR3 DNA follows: TGTGCCAGCAGTCCAGGAGGGACCGACTATGGCTACACCTTC.

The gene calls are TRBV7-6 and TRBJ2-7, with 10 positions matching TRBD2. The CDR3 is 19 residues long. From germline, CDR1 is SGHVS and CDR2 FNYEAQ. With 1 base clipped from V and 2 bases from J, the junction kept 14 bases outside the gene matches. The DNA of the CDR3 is TGTGCCAGCAGCTTAGTCTCTAGCGGGAGATTAGGGGTAACCTACGAGCAGTACTTC. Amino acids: CASSLVSSGRLGVTYEQYF.

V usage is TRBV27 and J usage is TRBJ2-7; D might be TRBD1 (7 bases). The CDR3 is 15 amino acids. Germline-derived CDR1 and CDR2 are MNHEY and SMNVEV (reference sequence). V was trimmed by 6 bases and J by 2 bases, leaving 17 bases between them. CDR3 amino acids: CASSLHQGGTYEQYF. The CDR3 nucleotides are TGTGCCAGCAGCCTGCACCAGGGGGGAACCTACGAGCAGTACTTC.

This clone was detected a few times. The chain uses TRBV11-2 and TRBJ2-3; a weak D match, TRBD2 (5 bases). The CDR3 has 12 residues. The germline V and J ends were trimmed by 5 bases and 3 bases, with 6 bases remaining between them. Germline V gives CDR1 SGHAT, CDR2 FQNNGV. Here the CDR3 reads CASSPGTDTQYF. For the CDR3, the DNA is TGTGCCAGCAGCCCGGGGACAGATACGCAGTATTTT.

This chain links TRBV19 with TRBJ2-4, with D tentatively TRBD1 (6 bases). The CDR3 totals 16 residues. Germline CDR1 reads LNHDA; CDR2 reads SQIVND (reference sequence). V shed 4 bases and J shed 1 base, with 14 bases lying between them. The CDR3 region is CASSRAHTGAKNIQYF. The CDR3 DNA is TGTGCCAGTAGTAGGGCCCACACAGGGGCCAAAAACATTCAGTACTTC.

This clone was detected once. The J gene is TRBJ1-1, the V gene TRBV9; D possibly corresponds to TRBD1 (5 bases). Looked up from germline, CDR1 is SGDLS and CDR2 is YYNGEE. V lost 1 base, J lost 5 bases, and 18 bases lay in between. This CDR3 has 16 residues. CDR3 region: CASSVLGRPGGTEAFF. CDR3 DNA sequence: TGTGCCAGCAGCGTATTAGGACGTCCTGGGGGGACTGAAGCTTTCTTT.

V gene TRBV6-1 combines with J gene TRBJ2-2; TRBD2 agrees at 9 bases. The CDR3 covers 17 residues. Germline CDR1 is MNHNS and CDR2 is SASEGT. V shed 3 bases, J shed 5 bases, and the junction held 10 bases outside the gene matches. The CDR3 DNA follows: TGTGCCAGCAGTGATCCGGGACTAGCAATGGATACCGGGGAGCTGTTTTTT. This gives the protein CASSDPGLAMDTGELFF.

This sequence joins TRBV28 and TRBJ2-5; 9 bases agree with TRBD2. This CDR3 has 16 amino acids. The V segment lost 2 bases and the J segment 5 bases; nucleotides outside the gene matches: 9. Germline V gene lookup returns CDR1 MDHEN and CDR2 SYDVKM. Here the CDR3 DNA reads TGTGCCAGCAGTTTAGGGCGGGGGGGCCCCCGGGAGACCCAGTACTTC. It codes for CASSLGRGGPRETQYF.

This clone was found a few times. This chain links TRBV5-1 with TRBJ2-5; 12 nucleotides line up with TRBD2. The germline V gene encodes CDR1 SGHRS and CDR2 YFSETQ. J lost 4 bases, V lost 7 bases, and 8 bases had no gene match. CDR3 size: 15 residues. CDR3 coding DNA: TGCGCCAGCTTAGCTAGCGGGGGGGCCGGAGAGACCCAGTACTTC. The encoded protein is CASLASGGAGETQYF.

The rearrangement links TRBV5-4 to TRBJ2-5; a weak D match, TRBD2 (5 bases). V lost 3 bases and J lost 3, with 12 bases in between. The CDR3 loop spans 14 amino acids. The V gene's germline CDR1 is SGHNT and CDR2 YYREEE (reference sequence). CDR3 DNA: TGTGCCAGCAGCTCCCACGGGGTGGAAGAGACCCAGTACTTC. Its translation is CASSSHGVEETQYF. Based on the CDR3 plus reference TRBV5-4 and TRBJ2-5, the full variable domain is ETGVTQSPTHLIKTRGQQVTLRCSSQSGHNTVSWYQQALGQGPQFIFQYYREEENGRGNFPPRFSGLQFPNYSSELNVNALELDDSALYLCASSSHGVEETQYFGPGTRLLVL.